This section outlines one T cell receptor beta chain sequence together with its context. This entry comes from a study of blood T cell repertoires in COVID-19. Study details: Spain, Italy and the United States supplied samples that represented acute and convalescent COVID-19.

The Seattle patients, enrolled during active infection, were followed longitudinally. Germline assignment: CDR1 MNHEY and CDR2 SVGAGI. Between the trimmed V and J ends, which lost 6 bases and 2 bases, there was a span of 8 bases. This CDR3 is built from 12 residues. Per the original data handling: Reference gene primer amplification gave nucleated cell count estimates. Libraries were prepared by immunoSEQ multiplex PCR; TCRdb keeps only in-frame clonotypes and omits some of them. For V, J and clone size, that table is used; D and trimming come from the DNA. Of roughly 120,000 clones in the sample, around 74% are singletons; the top ten hold around 6.2%.

V and J are TRBV6-5 and TRBJ2-7, with D perhaps matching TRBD1 (5 bases). This clonotype was sampled from a man older than 75 with COVID-19, enrolled during active disease. The sequenced material came from peripheral blood. This CDR3 is CASRTGTYEQYF. The CDR3 DNA reads as TGTGCCAGCAGAACAGGAACCTACGAGCAGTACTTC.